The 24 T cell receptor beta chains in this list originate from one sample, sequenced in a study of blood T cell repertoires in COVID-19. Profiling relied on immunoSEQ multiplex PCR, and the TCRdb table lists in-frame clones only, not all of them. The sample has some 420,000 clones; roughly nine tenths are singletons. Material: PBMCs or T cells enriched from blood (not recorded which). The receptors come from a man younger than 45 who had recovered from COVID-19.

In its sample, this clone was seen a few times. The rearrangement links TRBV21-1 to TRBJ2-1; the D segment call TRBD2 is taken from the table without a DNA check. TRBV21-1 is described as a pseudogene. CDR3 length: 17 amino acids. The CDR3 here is CASSKRTSGSSYNEQFF. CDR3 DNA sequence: TGTGCCAGCAGCAAAAGGACTAGCGGTTCCTCCTACAATGAGCAGTTCTTC.

Here the CDR3 reads CAILGDLPYNEQFF. CDR3 DNA: TGTGCCATATTAGGGGATTTGCCCTACAATGAGCAGTTCTTC. V and J are TRBV6-5 and TRBJ2-1, with D possibly matching TRBD1 (5 bases). Germline V CDR1 and CDR2: MNHEY, SVGAGI. Trimming took off 10 bases at V and 2 bases at J, with 15 bases between the two ends. This CDR3 spans 14 amino acids.

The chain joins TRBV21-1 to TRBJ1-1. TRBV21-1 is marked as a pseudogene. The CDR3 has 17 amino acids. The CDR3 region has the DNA TGTGCCAGCAGCAAAGCCTTTTCCGAGTTCCTGAACACTGAAGCTTTCTTT. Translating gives CASSKAFSEFLNTEAFF.

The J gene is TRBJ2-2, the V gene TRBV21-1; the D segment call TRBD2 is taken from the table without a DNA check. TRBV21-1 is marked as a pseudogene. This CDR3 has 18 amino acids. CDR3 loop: CASSFRTSGKLGTGELFF. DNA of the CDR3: TGTGCCAGCAGCTTTCGGACTAGCGGGAAGTTGGGCACCGGGGAGCTGTTTTTT.

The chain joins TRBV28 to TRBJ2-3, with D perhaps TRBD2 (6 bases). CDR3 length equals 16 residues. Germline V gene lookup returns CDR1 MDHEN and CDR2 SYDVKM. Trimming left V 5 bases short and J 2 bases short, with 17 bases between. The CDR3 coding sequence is TGTGCCAGCAGTCCCCTTAGTAGCGGCCTCACAGATACGCAGTATTTT. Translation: CASSPLSSGLTDTQYF.

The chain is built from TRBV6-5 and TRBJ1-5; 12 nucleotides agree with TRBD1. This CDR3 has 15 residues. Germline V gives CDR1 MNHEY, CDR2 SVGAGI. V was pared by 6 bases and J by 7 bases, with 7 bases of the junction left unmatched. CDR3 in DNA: TGTGCCAGCAGAACCGGGACAGGGGGCTTACAGCCCCAGCATTTT. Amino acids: CASRTGTGGLQPQHF.

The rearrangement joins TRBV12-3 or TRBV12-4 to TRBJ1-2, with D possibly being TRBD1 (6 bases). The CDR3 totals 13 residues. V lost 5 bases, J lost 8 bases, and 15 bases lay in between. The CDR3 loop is CASSVPGAYGYTF. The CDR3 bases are TGTGCCAGCAGTGTCCCAGGGGCGTACGGCTACACCTTC.

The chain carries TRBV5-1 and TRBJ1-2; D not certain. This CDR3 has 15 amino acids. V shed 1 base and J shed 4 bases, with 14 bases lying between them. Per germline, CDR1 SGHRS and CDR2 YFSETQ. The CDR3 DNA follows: TGCGCCAGCAGCTTGACTCCTGCCTCTCTCTATGGCTACACCTTC. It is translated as CASSLTPASLYGYTF.

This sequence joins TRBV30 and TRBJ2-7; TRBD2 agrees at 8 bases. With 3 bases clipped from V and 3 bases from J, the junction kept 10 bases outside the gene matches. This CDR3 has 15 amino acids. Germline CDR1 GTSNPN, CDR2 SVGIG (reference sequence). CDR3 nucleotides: TGTGCCTGGAGGGGGGTGGAGCGGGAGTTCTACGAGCAGTACTTC. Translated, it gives CAWRGVEREFYEQYF.

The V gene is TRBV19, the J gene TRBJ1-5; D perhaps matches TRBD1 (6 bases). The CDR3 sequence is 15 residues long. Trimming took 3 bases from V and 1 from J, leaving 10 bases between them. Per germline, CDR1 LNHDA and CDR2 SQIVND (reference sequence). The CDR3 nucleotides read TGTGCCAGTAGTATCCCAGGGGAGAGCAATCAGCCCCAGCATTTT. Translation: CASSIPGESNQPQHF.

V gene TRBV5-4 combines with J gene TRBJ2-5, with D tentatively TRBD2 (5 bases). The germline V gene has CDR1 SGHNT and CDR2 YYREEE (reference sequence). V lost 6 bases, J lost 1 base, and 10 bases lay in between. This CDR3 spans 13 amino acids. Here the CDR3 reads CASKPGIQETQYF. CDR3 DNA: TGTGCCAGCAAGCCGGGGATCCAAGAGACCCAGTACTTC. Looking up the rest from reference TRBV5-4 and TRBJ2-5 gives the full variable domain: ETGVTQSPTHLIKTRGQQVTLRCSSQSGHNTVSWYQQALGQGPQFIFQYYREEENGRGNFPPRFSGLQFPNYSSELNVNALELDDSALYLCASKPGIQETQYFGPGTRLLVL.

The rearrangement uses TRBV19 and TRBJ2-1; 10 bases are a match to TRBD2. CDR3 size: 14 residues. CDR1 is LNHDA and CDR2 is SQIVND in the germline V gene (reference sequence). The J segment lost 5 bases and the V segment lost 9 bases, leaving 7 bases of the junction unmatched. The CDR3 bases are TGTGCCAGCCACGGGCTAGCGGGAGACAATGAGCAGTTCTTC. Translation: CASHGLAGDNEQFF.

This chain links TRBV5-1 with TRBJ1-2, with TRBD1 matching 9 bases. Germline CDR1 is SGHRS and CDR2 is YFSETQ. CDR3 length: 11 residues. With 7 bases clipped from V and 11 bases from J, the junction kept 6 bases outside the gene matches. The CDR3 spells CASADRGGYTF. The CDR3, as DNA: TGCGCCAGCGCAGACAGGGGGGGTTACACCTTC.

The CDR3 sequence is CSASRPDRAEEKLFF. The CDR3 nucleotides are TGCAGTGCTAGTCGTCCCGACAGGGCAGAGGAAAAACTGTTTTTT. The chain joins TRBV20-1 to TRBJ1-4; TRBD1 aligns across 7 bases. CDR3 length: 15 amino acids. Germline V lookup: CDR1 DFQATT, CDR2 SNEGSKA (reference sequence). V trimming: 3 bases; J trimming: 8 bases; junction bases outside the gene matches: 12.

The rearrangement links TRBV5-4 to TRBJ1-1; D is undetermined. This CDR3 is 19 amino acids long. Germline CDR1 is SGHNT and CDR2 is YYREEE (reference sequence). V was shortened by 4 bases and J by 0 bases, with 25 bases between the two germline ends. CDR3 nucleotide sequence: TGTGCCAGCAGCGCCCACCCCTCCGCCCCGACATCTCTGAACACTGAAGCTTTCTTT. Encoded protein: CASSAHPSAPTSLNTEAFF.

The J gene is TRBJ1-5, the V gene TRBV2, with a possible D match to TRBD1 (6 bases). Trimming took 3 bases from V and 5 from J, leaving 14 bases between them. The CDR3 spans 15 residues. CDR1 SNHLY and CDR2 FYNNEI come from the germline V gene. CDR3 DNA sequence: TGTGCCAGCAGTGATATGCCGGGACAATATCAGCCCCAGCATTTT. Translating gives CASSDMPGQYQPQHF. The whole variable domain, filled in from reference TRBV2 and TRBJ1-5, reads EPEVTQTPSHQVTQMGQEVILRCVPISNHLYFYWYRQILGQKVEFLVSFYNNEISEKSEIFDDQFSVERPDGSNFTLKIRSTKLEDSAMYFCASSDMPGQYQPQHFGDGTRLSIL.

CDR3 in DNA: TGTGCCAGCCTTGACAGGGATAGGACAGATACGCAGTATTTT. Protein: CASLDRDRTDTQYF. The chain links TRBV28 to TRBJ2-3; TRBD1 agrees at 7 bases. The CDR3 runs to 14 residues. The ends lost 8 bases at V and 3 bases at J; junction bases unmatched: 8. CDR1 is MDHEN and CDR2 is SYDVKM in the germline V gene.

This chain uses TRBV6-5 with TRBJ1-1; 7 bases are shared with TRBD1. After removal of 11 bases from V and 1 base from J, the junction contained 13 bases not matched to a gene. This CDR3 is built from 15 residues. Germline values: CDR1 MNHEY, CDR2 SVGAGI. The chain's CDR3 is CAGKGAGGWNTEAFF. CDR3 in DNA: TGTGCCGGAAAGGGGGCAGGAGGGTGGAACACTGAAGCTTTCTTT.

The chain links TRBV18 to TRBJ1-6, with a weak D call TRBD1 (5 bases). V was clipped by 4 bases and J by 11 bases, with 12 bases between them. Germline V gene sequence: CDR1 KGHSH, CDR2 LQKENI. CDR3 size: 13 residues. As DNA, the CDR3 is TGTGCCAGCTCACAAACAGGTCTAGCACCCCTCCACTTT. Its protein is CASSQTGLAPLHF.

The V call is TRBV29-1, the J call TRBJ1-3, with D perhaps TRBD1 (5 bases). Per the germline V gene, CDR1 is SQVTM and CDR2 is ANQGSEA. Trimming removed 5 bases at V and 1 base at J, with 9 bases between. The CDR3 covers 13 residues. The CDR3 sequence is CSVQGQSGNTIYF. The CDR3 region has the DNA TGCAGCGTTCAGGGCCAGTCTGGAAACACCATATATTTT.

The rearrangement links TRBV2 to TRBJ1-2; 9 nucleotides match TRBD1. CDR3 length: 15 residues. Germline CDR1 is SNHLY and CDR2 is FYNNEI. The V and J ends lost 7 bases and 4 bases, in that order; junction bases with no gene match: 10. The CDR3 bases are TGTGCCAGCACCGCAATAGGGACAGGGTCCTATGGCTACACCTTC. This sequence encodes CASTAIGTGSYGYTF.

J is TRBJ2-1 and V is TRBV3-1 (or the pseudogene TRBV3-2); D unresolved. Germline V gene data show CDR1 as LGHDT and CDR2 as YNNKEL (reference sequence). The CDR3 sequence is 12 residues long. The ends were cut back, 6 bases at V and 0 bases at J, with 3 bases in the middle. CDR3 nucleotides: TGTGCCAGCAGTCACTCCTACAATGAGCAGTTCTTC. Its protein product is CASSHSYNEQFF.

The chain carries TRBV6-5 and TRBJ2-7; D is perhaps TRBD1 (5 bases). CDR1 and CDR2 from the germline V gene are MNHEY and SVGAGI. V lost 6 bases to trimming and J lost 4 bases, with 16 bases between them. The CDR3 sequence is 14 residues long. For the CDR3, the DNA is TGTGCCAGCAGGTCGACAGTCTACCGGTACGAGCAGTACTTC. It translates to CASRSTVYRYEQYF.

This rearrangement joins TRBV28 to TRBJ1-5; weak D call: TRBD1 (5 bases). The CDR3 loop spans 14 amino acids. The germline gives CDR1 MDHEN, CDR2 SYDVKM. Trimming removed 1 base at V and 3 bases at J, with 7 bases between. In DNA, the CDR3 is TGTGCCAGCAGTTTATCAGGGAACAATCAGCCCCAGCATTTT. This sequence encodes CASSLSGNNQPQHF.